This TCR beta chain was sequenced for a study of PD-1 blockade in classical Hodgkin lymphoma (dated by TCRdb to about 2020). In terms of the full investigation: Nivolumab dosing was 3 mg/kg intravenously every 2 weeks, continuing until either disease progression or unacceptable toxicity. To define a peripheral blood immune signature of response to PD-1 blockade in classical Hodgkin lymphoma, the study combined TCR beta sequencing with CyTOF. Overall results and qualifications from the work: CD4+ but not CD8+ TCR diversity rose significantly by C4D1 (p=0.0027 vs p=0.16), most apparent in complete responders (p=0.02). The study covered only a single clinical trial cohort, and the causes of the repertoire differences, possibly disease activity or prior therapy, were still not defined. Patients starting nivolumab less than 1 year after ASCT had lower diversity and were excluded from later analyses to avoid confounding by immune reconstitution. Trial patients with a complete response had baseline diversity similar to that of newly diagnosed patients, while partial responders and progressors had significantly lower diversity. Baseline TCR diversity was reported to be lower in newly diagnosed patients than in healthy donors, and even lower in relapsed/refractory patients.

Genomic DNA was extracted with the Qiagen DNeasy kit from unsorted PBMCs and from negatively selected CD4+ and CD8+ fractions. TCR beta CDR3 regions were subjected to amplification by immunoSEQ multiplex PCR with primers that anneal to V and J segments. Amplification bias was minimized using a synthetic immune receptor repertoire, and residual bias was removed computationally after sequencing. The original methods were these. Repertoire diversity was quantified as the Shannon entropy index using custom Python scripts. The unsorted, CD4+ and CD8+ repertoires were each analyzed separately, with the exception of combined analyses, where CD4+ and CD8+ sequences were merged in silico. Clonal expansion was defined as at least a 2-fold frequency increase after treatment relative to C1D1, with a pseudocount of 0.5 for undetected baseline clones. Clones with 0 or 1 copy at C1D1 were classified as singleton clones, and clones with 2 or more copies were classified as non-singleton clones. Clones expanded in unsorted samples were assigned a CD4+, CD8+ or unknown annotation through matching of protein sequences in sorted samples from the same patient. Diversity changes from C1D1 to C4D1 were tested in paired samples using Wilcoxon tests. Here the immuneACCESS table is served through TCRdb, limited to in-frame sequences with V and J called. Missing clones are a known gap in these copies; in checked studies unresolved V genes cover under half, and the rest lacks a known reason. The D gene and trimming were derived from the DNA, and the V and J assignments and clone size from that table. The sample has roughly 94,000 clones on record, just over 90% of them singletons. The ten largest clones take up just under 2% of the sample.

The CDR3 numbers 15 residues from cysteine through phenylalanine. The CDR3 DNA has 45 bases and is translated from base 1. The CDR1 and CDR2 encoded by the germline V gene (reference sequence) are LNHDA and SQIVND. V ends up 4 bases short and J 10 bases short, with an unmatched junction base count of 13. Note on this clone: Its antigen is currently not known. Base qualities are not at hand, and no much larger clone is one base apart.

The time point label on this specimen signifies: cycle 4 day 1 (C4D1), after six to seven weeks of nivolumab. All trial patients had relapsed after autologous stem cell transplantation, with cohorts A, B and C differing in prior brentuximab vedotin exposure. The trial cohort was composed of approximately 56 patients with relapsed/refractory classical Hodgkin lymphoma, for whom complete response, partial response or progressive disease was recorded as best overall response. Trial patients were treated with single-agent nivolumab in the multi-cohort phase II CheckMate 205 trial. An independent review committee assessed best overall response by applying the 2007 International Working Group response criteria. Trial PBMCs were obtained immediately prior to nivolumab initiation (C1D1) and on therapy at cycle 2 day 1 and cycle 4 day 1. Peripheral blood was collected in 8 mL Vacutainer Cell Preparation Tubes, from which PBMCs were isolated by centrifugation and then cryopreserved.

The sequence joins TRBV19 to TRBJ2-3; 8 bases in between match TRBD1. The specimen was peripheral blood mononuclear cells (PBMCs), collected before the fourth cycle of nivolumab. The receptor was isolated from a human donor with classical Hodgkin lymphoma. The DNA sequence is TGTGCCAGTAGTAACCGGGACAGGCCCGCAAGGGCGCAGTATTTT. This gives the protein CASSNRDRPARAQYF.